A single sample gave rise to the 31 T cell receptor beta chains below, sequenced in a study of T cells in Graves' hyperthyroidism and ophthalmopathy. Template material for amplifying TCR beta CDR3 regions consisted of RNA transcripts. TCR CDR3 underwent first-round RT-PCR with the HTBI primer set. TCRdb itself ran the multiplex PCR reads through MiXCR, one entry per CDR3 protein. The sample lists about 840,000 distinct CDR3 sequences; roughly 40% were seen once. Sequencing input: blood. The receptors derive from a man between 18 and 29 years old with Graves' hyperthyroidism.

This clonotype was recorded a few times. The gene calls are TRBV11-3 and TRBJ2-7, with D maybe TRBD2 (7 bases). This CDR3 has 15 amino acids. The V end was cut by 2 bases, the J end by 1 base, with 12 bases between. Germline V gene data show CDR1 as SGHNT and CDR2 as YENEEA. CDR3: CASSLFGGASYEQYF. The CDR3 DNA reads TGTGCCAGCAGCTTATTTGGGGGGGCTTCCTACGAGCAGTACTTC.

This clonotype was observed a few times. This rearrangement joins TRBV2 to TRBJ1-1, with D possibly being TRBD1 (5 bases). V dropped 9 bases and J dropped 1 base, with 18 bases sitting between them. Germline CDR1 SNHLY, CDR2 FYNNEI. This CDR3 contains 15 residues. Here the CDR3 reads CARETDSTSNTEAFF. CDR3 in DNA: TGTGCCAGAGAGACAGATTCGACGTCGAACACTGAAGCTTTCTTT.

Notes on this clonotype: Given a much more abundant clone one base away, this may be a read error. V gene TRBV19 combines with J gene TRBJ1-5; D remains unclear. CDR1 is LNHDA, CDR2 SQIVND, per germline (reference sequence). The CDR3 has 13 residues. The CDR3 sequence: CAISYTRNQPQHF. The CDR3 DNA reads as TGTGCCATTAGTTACACCAGGAATCAGCCCCAGCATTTT.

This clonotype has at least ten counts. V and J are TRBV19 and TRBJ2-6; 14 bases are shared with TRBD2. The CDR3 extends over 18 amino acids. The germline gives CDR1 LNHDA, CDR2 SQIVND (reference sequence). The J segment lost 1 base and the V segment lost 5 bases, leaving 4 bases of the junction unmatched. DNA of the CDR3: TGTGCCAGTAGTCTGGGACTAGCGGGGGCGTCTGGGGCCAACGTCCTGACTTTC. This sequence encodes CASSLGLAGASGANVLTF.

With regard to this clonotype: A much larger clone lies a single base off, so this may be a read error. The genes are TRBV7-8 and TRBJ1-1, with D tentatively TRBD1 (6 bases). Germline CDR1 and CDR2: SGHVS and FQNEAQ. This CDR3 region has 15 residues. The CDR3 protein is CGSSSPGARNTEAFF. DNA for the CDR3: TGTGGCAGCAGCTCCCCAGGGGCCAGGAACACTGAAGCTTTCTTT.

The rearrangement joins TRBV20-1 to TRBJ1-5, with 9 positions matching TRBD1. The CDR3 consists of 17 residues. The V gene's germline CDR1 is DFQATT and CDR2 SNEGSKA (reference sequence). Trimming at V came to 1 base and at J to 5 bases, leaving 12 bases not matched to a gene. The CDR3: CSARVDEGGQGYQPQHF. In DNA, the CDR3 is TGCAGTGCTAGAGTTGATGAGGGGGGACAGGGTTATCAGCCCCAGCATTTT.

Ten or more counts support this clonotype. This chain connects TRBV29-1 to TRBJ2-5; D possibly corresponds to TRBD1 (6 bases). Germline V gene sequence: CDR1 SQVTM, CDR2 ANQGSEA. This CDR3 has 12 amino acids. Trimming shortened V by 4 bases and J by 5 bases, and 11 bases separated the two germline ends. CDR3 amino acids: CSVVSGAETQYF. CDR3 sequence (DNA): TGCAGCGTTGTTTCAGGGGCCGAGACCCAGTACTTC.

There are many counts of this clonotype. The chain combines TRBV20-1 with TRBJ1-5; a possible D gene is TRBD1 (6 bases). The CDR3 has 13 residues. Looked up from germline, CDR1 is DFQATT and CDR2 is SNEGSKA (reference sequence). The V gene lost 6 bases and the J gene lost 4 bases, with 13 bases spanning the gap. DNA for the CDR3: TGCAGTGCGCCTTCAGGGGCGAATCAGCCCCAGCATTTT. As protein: CSAPSGANQPQHF.

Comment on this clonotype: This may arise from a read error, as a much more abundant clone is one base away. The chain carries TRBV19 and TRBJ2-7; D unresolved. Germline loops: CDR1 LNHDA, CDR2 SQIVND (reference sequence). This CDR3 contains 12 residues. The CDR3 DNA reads TGTGCCAGTAGTACCCCCGGGTACGGGCAGTACTTC. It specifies CASSTPGYGQYF.

The CDR3 sequence: CASSLGPDTGELFF. The CDR3 nucleotides read TGTGCCAGCAGCCTGGGACCAGACACCGGGGAGCTGTTTTTT. This chain connects TRBV7-3 to TRBJ2-2; the D call may be TRBD1 or TRBD2 (5 bases each). Germline assignment: CDR1 SGHTA and CDR2 FQGTGA. CDR3 length: 14 amino acids. Trimming cost V 5 bases and J 3 bases, with 10 bases left between them. Drawing the rest from reference TRBV7-3 and TRBJ2-2, the complete variable domain is GAGVSQTPSNKVTEKGKYVELRCDPISGHTALYWYRQSLGQGPEFLIYFQGTGAADDSGLPNDRFFAVRPEGSVSTLKIQRTERGDSAVYLCASSLGPDTGELFFGEGSRLTVL.

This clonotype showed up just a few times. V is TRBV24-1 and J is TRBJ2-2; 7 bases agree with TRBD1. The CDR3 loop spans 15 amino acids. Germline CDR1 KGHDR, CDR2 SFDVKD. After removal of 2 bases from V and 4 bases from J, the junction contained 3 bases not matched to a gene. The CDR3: CATSDSGQPTGELFF. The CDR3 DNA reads TGTGCCACCAGTGATTCGGGACAGCCCACCGGGGAGCTGTTTTTT.

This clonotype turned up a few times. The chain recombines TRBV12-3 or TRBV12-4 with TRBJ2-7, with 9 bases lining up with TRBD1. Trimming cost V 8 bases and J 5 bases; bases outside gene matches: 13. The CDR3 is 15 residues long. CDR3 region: CASSPPSGTGNEQYF. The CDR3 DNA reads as TGTGCCAGCTCACCACCTTCGGGGACAGGGAACGAGCAGTACTTC.

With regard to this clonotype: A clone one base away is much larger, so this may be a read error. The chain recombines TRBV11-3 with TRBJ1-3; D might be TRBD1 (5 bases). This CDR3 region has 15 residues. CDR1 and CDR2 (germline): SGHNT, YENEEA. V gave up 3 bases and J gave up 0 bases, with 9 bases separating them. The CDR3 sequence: CASSFDRISGNTIYF. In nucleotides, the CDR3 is TGTGCCAGCAGCTTTGACAGAATCTCTGGAAACACCATATATTTT.

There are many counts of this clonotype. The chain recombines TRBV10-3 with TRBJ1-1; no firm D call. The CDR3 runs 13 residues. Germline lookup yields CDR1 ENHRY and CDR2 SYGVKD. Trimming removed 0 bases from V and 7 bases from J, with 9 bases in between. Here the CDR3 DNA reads TGTGCCATCAGTGAGTCGGCACACTTTGAAGCTTTCTTT. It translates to CAISESAHFEAFF.

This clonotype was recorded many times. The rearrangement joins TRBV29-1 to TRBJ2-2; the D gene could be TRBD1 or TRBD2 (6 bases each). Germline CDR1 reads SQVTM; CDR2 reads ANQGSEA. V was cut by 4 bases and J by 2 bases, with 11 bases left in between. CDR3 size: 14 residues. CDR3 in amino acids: CSVARGLNTGELFF. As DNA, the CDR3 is TGCAGCGTTGCCCGGGGGCTTAACACCGGGGAGCTGTTTTTT.

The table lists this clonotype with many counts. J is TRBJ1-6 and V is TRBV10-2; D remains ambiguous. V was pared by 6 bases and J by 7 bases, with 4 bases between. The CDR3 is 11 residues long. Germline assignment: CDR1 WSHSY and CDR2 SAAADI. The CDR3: CASRDNSPLHF. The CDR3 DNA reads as TGCGCCAGCAGGGACAATTCACCCCTCCACTTT.

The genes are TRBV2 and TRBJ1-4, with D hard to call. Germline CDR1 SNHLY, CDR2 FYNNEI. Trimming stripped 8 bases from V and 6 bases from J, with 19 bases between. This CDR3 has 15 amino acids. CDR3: CASSWGGESDEKLFF. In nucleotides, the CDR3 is TGTGCCAGCTCATGGGGTGGGGAAAGCGATGAAAAACTGTTTTTT.

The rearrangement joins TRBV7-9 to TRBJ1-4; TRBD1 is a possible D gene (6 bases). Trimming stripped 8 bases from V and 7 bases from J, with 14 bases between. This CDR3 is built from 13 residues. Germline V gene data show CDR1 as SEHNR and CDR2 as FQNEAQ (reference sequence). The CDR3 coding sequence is TGTGCCAGCTCGCCAGGGGCGCGTGAAAAACTGTTTTTT. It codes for CASSPGAREKLFF.

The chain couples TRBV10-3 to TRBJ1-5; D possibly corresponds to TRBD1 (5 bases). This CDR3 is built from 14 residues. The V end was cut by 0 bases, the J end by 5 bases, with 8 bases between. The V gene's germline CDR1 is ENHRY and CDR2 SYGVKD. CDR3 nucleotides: TGTGCCATCAGTGAGTCGGGGCCCGATCAGCCCCAGCATTTT. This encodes CAISESGPDQPQHF.

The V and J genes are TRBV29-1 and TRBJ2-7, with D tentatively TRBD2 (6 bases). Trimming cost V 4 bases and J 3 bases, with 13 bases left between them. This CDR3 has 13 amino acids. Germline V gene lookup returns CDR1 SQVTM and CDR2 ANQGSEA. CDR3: CSVVGGKDYEQYF. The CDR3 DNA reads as TGCAGCGTTGTGGGGGGAAAGGACTACGAGCAGTACTTC.

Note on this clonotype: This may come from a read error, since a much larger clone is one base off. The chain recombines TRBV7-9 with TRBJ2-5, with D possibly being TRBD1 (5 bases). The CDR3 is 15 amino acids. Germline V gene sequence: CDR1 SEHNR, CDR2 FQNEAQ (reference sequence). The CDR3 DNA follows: TGTGCCAGCAGGTTAGAGCAGCCAGGGCAAGAGACCCAGTACTTC. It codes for CASRLEQPGQETQYF.

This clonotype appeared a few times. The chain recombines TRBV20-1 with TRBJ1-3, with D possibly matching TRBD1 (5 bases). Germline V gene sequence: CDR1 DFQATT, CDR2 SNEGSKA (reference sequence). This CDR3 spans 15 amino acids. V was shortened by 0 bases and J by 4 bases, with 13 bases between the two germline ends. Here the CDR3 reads CSARDPQGLGNTIYF. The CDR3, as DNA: TGCAGTGCTAGAGATCCGCAGGGTTTGGGAAACACCATATATTTT.

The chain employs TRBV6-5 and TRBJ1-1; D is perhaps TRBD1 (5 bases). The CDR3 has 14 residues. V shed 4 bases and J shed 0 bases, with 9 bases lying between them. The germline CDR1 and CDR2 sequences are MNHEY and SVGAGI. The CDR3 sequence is CASSLQQVNTEAFF. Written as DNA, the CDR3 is TGTGCCAGCAGTTTACAACAGGTGAACACTGAAGCTTTCTTT.

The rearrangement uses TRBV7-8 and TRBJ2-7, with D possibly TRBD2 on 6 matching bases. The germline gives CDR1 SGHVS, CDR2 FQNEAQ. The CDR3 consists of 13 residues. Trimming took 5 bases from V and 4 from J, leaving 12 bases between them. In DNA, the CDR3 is TGTGCCAGCAGCCCGACTAGAACTTACGAGCAGTACTTC. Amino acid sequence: CASSPTRTYEQYF.

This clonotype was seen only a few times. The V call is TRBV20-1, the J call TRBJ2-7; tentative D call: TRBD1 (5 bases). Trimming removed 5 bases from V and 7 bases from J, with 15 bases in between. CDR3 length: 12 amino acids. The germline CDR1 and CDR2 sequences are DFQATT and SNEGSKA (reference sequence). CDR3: CSADGQGEEQYF. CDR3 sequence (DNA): TGCAGTGCTGACGGACAAGGCGAGGAGCAGTACTTC.

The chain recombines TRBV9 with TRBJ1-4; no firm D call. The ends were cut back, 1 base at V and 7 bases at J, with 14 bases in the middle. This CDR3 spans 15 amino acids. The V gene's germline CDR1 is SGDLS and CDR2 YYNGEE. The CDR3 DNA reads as TGTGCCAGCAGCGTAATCGAGGAGACGACTGAAAAACTGTTTTTT. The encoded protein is CASSVIEETTEKLFF.

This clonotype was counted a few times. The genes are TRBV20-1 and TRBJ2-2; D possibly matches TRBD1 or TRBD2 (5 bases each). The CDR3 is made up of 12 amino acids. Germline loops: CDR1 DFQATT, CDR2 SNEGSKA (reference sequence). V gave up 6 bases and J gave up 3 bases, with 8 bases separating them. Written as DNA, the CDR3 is TGCAGTGCCATGGGGGACACCGGGGAGCTGTTTTTT. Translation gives CSAMGDTGELFF.

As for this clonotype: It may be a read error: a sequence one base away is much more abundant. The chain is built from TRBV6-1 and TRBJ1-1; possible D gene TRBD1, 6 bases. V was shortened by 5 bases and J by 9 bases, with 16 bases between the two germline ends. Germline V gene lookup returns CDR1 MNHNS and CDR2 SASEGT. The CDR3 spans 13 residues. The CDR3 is CASSTPGQSKAFF. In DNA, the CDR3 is TGTGCCAGCAGTACCCCCGGACAGAGCAAAGCTTTCTTT.

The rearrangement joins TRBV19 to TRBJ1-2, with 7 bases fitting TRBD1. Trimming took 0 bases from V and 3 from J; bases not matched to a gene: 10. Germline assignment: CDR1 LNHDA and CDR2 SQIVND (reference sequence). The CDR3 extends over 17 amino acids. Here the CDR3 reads CASSIERGQYPYYGYTF. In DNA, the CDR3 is TGTGCCAGTAGTATAGAAAGGGGACAGTATCCATACTATGGCTACACCTTC.

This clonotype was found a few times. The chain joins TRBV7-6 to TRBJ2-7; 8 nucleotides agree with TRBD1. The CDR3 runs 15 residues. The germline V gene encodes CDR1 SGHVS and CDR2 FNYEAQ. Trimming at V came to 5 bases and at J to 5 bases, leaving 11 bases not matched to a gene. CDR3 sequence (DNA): TGTGCCAGCAGCCCTCTGACAGGGGACACCCACGAGCAGTACTTC. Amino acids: CASSPLTGDTHEQYF.

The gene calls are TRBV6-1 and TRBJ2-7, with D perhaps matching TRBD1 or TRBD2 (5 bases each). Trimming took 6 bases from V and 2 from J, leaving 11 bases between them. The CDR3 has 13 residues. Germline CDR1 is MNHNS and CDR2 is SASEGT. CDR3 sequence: CASRPGSPYEQYF. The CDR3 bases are TGTGCCAGCAGGCCAGGGAGCCCCTACGAGCAGTACTTC.